These T cell receptor beta chains were read from a single sample in a study of T cell repertoires in cytomegalovirus infection. These receptors lack a known antigen. TCRdb called the reads again in MiXCR, with one record for every CDR3 protein. The sample yields roughly 120,000 distinct CDR3 sequences, over 30% seen once. Sequencing was performed on CD8+ T cells from cultured PBMCs, taken from culture after CMV antigen stimulation. The receptors derive from a human donor in good health (CMV status not recorded). Some clones in this sample may be carry-over from other donors' samples. Each CDR3 is given with its conserved first and last residue. The D gene is left open where the match is weak. Clone size, where shown, is once, few, many, or a class for clones that have expanded.

TRBJ2-1	TRBV7-6	few	TRBD2	CASSPRRGYNEQFF	TGTGCCAGCAGCCCACGGCGGGGGTACAATGAGCAGTTCTTC
TRBJ2-3	TRBV7-3	.	.	CASSLTLSTDTQYF	TGTGCCAGCAGCTTAACATTAAGCACAGATACGCAGTATTTT
TRBJ2-7	TRBV6-8	few	TRBD2	CASSTGLAGYYEQYF	TGTGCCAGCAGTACGGGACTAGCGGGATACTACGAGCAGTACTTC
TRBJ1-2	TRBV12-3/TRBV12-4	.	.	CASTPGVGPYGYTF	TGTGCCAGTACACCAGGGGTCGGACCCTATGGCTACACCTTC
TRBJ2-2	TRBV4-1	.	.	CASSQDPGRGNTGELFF	TGCGCCAGCAGCCAAGATCCCGGCAGGGGGAACACCGGGGAGCTGTTTTTT
TRBJ2-5	TRBV20-1	many	TRBD1	CSARTGTGEIETQYF	TGCAGTGCTAGAACCGGGACAGGGGAGATAGAGACCCAGTACTTC
TRBJ2-3	TRBV7-2	many	.	CASSHPGGGSVPSTDTQYF	TGTGCCAGCAGTCACCCAGGGGGGGGGTCTGTACCTAGCACAGATACGCAGTATTTT
TRBJ2-5	TRBV3-1	.	.	CASSQGVTKRQETQYF	TGTGCCAGCAGCCAAGGGGTGACTAAGAGACAAGAGACCCAGTACTTC
TRBJ1-1	TRBV6-5	.	.	CASSYNRNTEAFF	TGTGCCAGCAGTTACAACAGGAACACTGAAGCTTTCTTT
TRBJ1-1	TRBV11-2	.	.	CASSSTPDTNTEAFF	TGTGCCAGCAGCTCCACCCCGGACACCAACACTGAAGCTTTCTTT
TRBJ2-2	TRBV24-1	.	.	CATSEWDTSSGELFF	TGTGCCACCAGTGAATGGGACACATCGAGCGGGGAGCTGTTTTTT
TRBJ1-1	TRBV5-4	few	TRBD1	CASSLPGGGGDTEAFF	TGTGCCAGCAGCTTGCCAGGGGGCGGGGGAGACACTGAAGCTTTCTTT
TRBJ2-6	TRBV20-1	.	.	CSARVSEIGPLSGANVLTF	TGCAGTGCTAGAGTATCCGAGATCGGACCCCTCTCTGGGGCCAACGTCCTGACTTTC
TRBJ2-7	TRBV6-6	.	.	CASSYYPAATYEQYF	TGTGCCAGCAGTTACTACCCAGCGGCCACCTACGAGCAGTACTTC
TRBJ1-6	TRBV6-1	few	TRBD1	CASMITLGTGRNSPLHF	TGTGCCAGCATGATTACATTGGGGACAGGGAGGAATTCACCCCTCCACTTT
TRBJ2-2	TRBV7-8	many	TRBD1	CASSGQVDTGELFF	TGTGCCAGCAGCGGACAGGTCGACACCGGGGAGCTGTTTTTT
TRBJ1-3	TRBV6-1	few	.	CASSEVAAGNTIYF	TGTGCCAGCAGTGAAGTGGCAGCCGGAAACACCATATATTTT
TRBJ1-1	TRBV7-6	few	.	CASSGRGGGDTEAFF	TGTGCCAGCAGCGGAAGGGGGGGGGGTGACACTGAAGCTTTCTTT
TRBJ1-5	TRBV7-6	few	.	CASSLSPMGNQPQHF	TGTGCCAGCAGCTTGTCCCCGATGGGCAATCAGCCCCAGCATTTT
TRBJ2-7	TRBV7-3	few	TRBD1	CASSMGQNYEQYF	TGTGCCAGCAGCATGGGACAGAACTACGAGCAGTACTTC
TRBJ2-7	TRBV20-1	few	TRBD1	CSARDPRTGEMYEQYF	TGCAGTGCTAGAGACCCACGGACAGGCGAGATGTACGAGCAGTACTTC
TRBJ2-7	TRBV27	.	.	CASSLFHPDSIRRDYEQYF	TGTGCCAGCAGTTTATTCCACCCGGACTCCATACGAAGGGACTACGAGCAGTACTTC
TRBJ2-5	TRBV25-1	.	.	CASNTENGETQYF	TGTGCCAGCAATACAGAAAACGGGGAGACCCAGTACTTC
TRBJ1-5	TRBV7-8	.	.	CASSSLMVQVLPFSPYQPQHF	TGTGCCAGCAGCTCCCTCATGGTTCAGGTGCTCCCTTTTTCCCCTTATCAGCCCCAGCATTTT
TRBJ2-1	TRBV7-9	few	TRBD2	CASRNGGSGDNEQFF	TGTGCCAGCAGGAACGGGGGGTCAGGTGACAATGAGCAGTTCTTC
TRBJ2-4	TRBV6-1	few	.	CASSDWFEGLLAKNIQYF	TGTGCCAGCAGTGATTGGTTTGAGGGACTTCTAGCCAAAAACATTCAGTACTTC
TRBJ1-1	TRBV7-8	many	.	CASSPARGLRSEAFF	TGTGCCAGCAGCCCAGCGAGGGGTTTAAGGTCTGAAGCTTTCTTT
TRBJ2-5	TRBV6-1	many	.	CASVGRPGGRETQYF	TGTGCCAGCGTCGGCCGACCTGGGGGGCGGGAGACCCAGTACTTC
TRBJ1-2	TRBV6-1	.	.	CASSEGDTKIYGYTF	TGTGCCAGCAGTGAAGGGGACACGAAAATCTATGGCTACACCTTC
TRBJ1-5	TRBV6-5	many	.	CASRSGAPGNQPQHF	TGTGCCAGCAGATCCGGGGCCCCCGGGAATCAGCCCCAGCATTTT
TRBJ2-3	TRBV7-8	once	.	CASGRESTDTQYF	TGTGCCAGCGGTAGGGAAAGCACAGATACGCAGTATTTT
TRBJ1-6	TRBV28	.	.	CASSPGGELRSPLHF	TGTGCCAGCAGCCCCGGGGGGGAACTGCGGTCACCCCTCCACTTT
TRBJ2-7	TRBV4-1	.	.	CASSQGSEQYF	TGCGCCAGCAGCCAGGGATCCGAGCAGTACTTC
TRBJ2-1	TRBV6-4	.	TRBD2	CASSRTSGVDEQFF	TGTGCCAGCAGTAGGACTAGCGGGGTGGATGAGCAGTTCTTC
TRBJ1-3	TRBV4-3	many	TRBD1	CASSYDRAGNTIYF	TGCGCCAGCAGTTACGACAGGGCCGGAAACACCATATATTTT
TRBJ1-1	TRBV6-5	.	.	CASSEEGVSAFF	TGTGCCAGCAGTGAAGAGGGAGTGTCTGCTTTCTTT
TRBJ1-3	TRBV7-9	.	.	CASSPPVRPSPPYF	TGTGCCAGCAGCCCCCCGGTCAGGCCATCGCCCCCATATTTT
TRBJ1-6	TRBV4-1	.	TRBD1	CASSPEDRDASPLHF	TGCGCCAGCAGCCCAGAGGACAGGGACGCTTCACCCCTCCACTTT
TRBJ2-1	TRBV20-1	few	TRBD2	CSARGWGGGVLDNEQFF	TGCAGTGCTAGAGGGTGGGGCGGGGGAGTTCTAGACAATGAGCAGTTCTTC
TRBJ2-1	TRBV7-6	.	.	CASSFPDANEQFF	TGTGCCAGCAGCTTTCCCGATGCTAATGAGCAGTTCTTC
TRBJ2-7	TRBV7-9	.	.	CASSPRDSGEQYF	TGTGCCAGCAGCCCGAGGGACTCGGGGGAGCAGTACTTC
TRBJ1-5	TRBV27	few	.	CASSTYLDSNQPQHF	TGTGCCAGCAGCACCTACTTGGATAGCAATCAGCCCCAGCATTTT
TRBJ2-2	TRBV7-6	few	TRBD1	CASSLGGQGSNTGELFF	TGTGCCAGCAGCTTAGGGGGACAGGGATCGAACACCGGGGAGCTGTTTTTT